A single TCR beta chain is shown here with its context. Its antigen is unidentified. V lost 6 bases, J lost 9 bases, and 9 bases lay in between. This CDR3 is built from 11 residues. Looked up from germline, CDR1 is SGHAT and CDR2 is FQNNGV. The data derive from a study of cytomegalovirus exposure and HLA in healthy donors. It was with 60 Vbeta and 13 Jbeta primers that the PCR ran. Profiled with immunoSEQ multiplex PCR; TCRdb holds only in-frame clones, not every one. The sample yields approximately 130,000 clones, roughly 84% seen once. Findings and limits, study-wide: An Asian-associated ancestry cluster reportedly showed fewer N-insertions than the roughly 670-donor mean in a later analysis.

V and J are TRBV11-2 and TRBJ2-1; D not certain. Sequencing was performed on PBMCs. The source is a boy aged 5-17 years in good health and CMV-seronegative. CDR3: CASSFSGEQFF. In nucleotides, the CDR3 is TGTGCCAGCAGTTTTAGTGGTGAGCAGTTCTTC.